The 15 T cell receptor beta chains below all came from one sample that was sequenced in a study of blood T cell repertoires in COVID-19. Clones were sequenced by immunoSEQ multiplex PCR, and TCRdb holds only the in-frame ones, with some missing. The sample lists 130,000 to 150,000 clones; approximately 86% were seen once. The specimen sequenced was peripheral blood. The receptor source for this set is a woman aged 50 to 60 with acute or convalescent COVID-19.

The V gene is TRBV7-9, the J gene TRBJ1-5, with 7 bases matching TRBD1. J gave up 2 bases and V 6 bases, and 4 bases lay outside the gene matches. Germline V gives CDR1 SEHNR, CDR2 FQNEAQ (reference sequence). The CDR3 totals 14 residues. CDR3 nucleotides: TGTGCCAGCAGACCAGGACAGGGCAATCAGCCCCAGCATTTT. It encodes CASRPGQGNQPQHF. The whole variable domain, remainder taken from reference TRBV7-9 and TRBJ1-5, is DTGVSQNPRHKITKRGQNVTFRCDPISEHNRLYWYRQTLGQGPEFLTYFQNEAQLEKSRLLSDRFSAERPKGSFSTLEIQRTEQGDSAMYLCASRPGQGNQPQHFGDGTRLSIL.

With respect to this clone: In the same sample, other DNA sequences code for this CDR3. The chain has TRBV7-3 and TRBJ2-5; 10 bases map to TRBD1. CDR1 and CDR2 (germline): SGHTA, FQGTGA. The ends lost 5 bases at V and 3 bases at J; junction bases unmatched: 6. The CDR3 has 15 residues. The CDR3 DNA reads TGTGCCAGCAGCCTATCCGGGACAGGGGAAGAGACCCAGTACTTC. It yields the protein CASSLSGTGEETQYF.

This clone was recorded only once. J is TRBJ2-3 and V is TRBV24-1; perhaps TRBD2 as D (6 bases). CDR3 length: 13 amino acids. Germline V gene data show CDR1 as KGHDR and CDR2 as SFDVKD. V was pared by 4 bases and J by 5 bases, with 9 bases between. The DNA of the CDR3 is TGTGCCACCAGTGACGGGACTTTAGATACGCAGTATTTT. Translated, it gives CATSDGTLDTQYF.

This clone was detected a few times. The chain is built from TRBV5-6 and TRBJ1-2; 9 nucleotides agree with TRBD1. The CDR3 is 15 amino acids. Germline-derived CDR1 and CDR2 are SGHDT and YYEEEE. The J segment lost 6 bases and the V segment lost 4 bases, leaving 10 bases of the junction unmatched. The CDR3 nucleotides are TGTGCCAGCAGCAGCTACAGGGGGCATTATGATGGCTACACCTTC. Its translation: CASSSYRGHYDGYTF.

The table lists this clone with a count of one. The chain is built from TRBV2 and TRBJ2-3, with 9 bases aligning to TRBD2. The CDR3 runs 16 residues. Trimming removed 3 bases from V and 0 bases from J; junction bases left unmatched: 4. Germline V gene lookup returns CDR1 SNHLY and CDR2 FYNNEI. CDR3 nucleotide sequence: TGTGCCAGCAGTGATAGTCTAGCGGGGAGCACAGATACGCAGTATTTT. The encoded protein is CASSDSLAGSTDTQYF.

The chain employs TRBV5-1 and TRBJ2-2, with 8 bases that match TRBD1. The CDR3 extends over 16 amino acids. Germline trimming cut 5 bases from V and 4 bases from J; bases unmatched to any gene: 10. Germline V lookup: CDR1 SGHRS, CDR2 YFSETQ. CDR3 sequence (DNA): TGCGCCAGCAGACTACAGGGGGTTCTGAGCACCGGGGAGCTGTTTTTT. This translates into CASRLQGVLSTGELFF.

The chain employs TRBV10-3 and TRBJ2-1; 8 nucleotides agree with TRBD1. The V segment lost 1 base and the J segment 1 base; nucleotides outside the gene matches: 3. This CDR3 has 16 amino acids. Germline lookup yields CDR1 ENHRY and CDR2 SYGVKD. In DNA form, the CDR3 reads TGTGCCATCAGTGAGTATCGGACAGGGTCCTACAATGAGCAGTTCTTC. Residues: CAISEYRTGSYNEQFF.

The chain combines TRBV12-5 with TRBJ1-5, with 9 bases lining up with TRBD1. The J segment lost 6 bases and the V segment lost 1 base, leaving 4 bases of the junction unmatched. Germline V CDR1 and CDR2: LGHNT, FRNRAP. The CDR3 consists of 15 residues. The CDR3 reads CASGLEGQGVQPQHF. The CDR3 region has the DNA TGTGCTAGTGGTTTGGAGGGACAGGGAGTTCAGCCCCAGCATTTT.

The chain employs TRBV4-1 and TRBJ1-2; tentative D call: TRBD1 (5 bases). The germline CDR1 and CDR2 sequences are MGHRA and YSYEKL. This CDR3 is 15 amino acids long. Trimming took 2 bases from V and 1 from J, leaving 11 bases between them. The CDR3 DNA reads as TGCGCCAGCAGCCAACCACTACAGGTTAACTATGGCTACACCTTC. Its protein is CASSQPLQVNYGYTF.

The J gene is TRBJ2-5, the V gene TRBV24-1; 8 bases fit TRBD1. Germline values: CDR1 KGHDR, CDR2 SFDVKD. The CDR3 totals 17 residues. V shed 4 bases, J shed 1 base, and the junction held 10 bases outside the gene matches. CDR3 residues: CATSDPRTGRIQETQYF. The DNA of the CDR3 is TGTGCCACCAGTGACCCACGGACAGGGCGAATCCAAGAGACCCAGTACTTC.

The chain recombines TRBV5-1 with TRBJ2-3; 10 nucleotides align to TRBD2. The ends lost 2 bases at V and 4 bases at J; junction bases unmatched: 4. The CDR3 runs to 15 residues. Germline CDR1 reads SGHRS; CDR2 reads YFSETQ. This chain's CDR3 is CASSFRAGGSDTQYF. DNA for the CDR3: TGCGCCAGCAGCTTTCGAGCGGGAGGGTCAGATACGCAGTATTTT.

This rearrangement joins TRBV19 to TRBJ2-7; 8 nucleotides match TRBD1. Germline V gene data show CDR1 as LNHDA and CDR2 as SQIVND (reference sequence). After removal of 6 bases from V and 5 bases from J, the junction contained 9 bases not matched to a gene. The CDR3 length is 14 residues. The DNA of the CDR3 is TGTGCCAGTAGGCGCGACAGGGGATCCCACGAGCAGTACTTC. Its translation: CASRRDRGSHEQYF.

Turning to this clone: Other DNA sequences of this sample code for an identical CDR3. This chain uses TRBV5-1 with TRBJ1-3; D unclear. In germline, CDR1 is SGHRS, CDR2 YFSETQ. V was trimmed by 0 bases and J by 0 bases, leaving 4 bases between them. The CDR3 is 14 amino acids. In nucleotides, the CDR3 is TGCGCCAGCAGCTTGGACAGCTCTGGAAACACCATATATTTT. This codes for CASSLDSSGNTIYF.

This clone appeared a few times. J is TRBJ2-1 and V is TRBV27; 8 nucleotides match TRBD1. The CDR3 extends over 14 amino acids. V gave up 5 bases and J gave up 7 bases; unmatched junction bases: 7. Germline V gives CDR1 MNHEY, CDR2 SMNVEV (reference sequence). CDR3 residues: CASSKGQVNNEQFF. The CDR3 DNA reads as TGTGCCAGCAGTAAGGGACAGGTGAATAATGAGCAGTTCTTC.

J is TRBJ2-1 and V is TRBV29-1, with no clear D. With 7 bases removed from V and 1 base from J, the gap between germline ends came to 8 bases. Per the germline V gene, CDR1 is SQVTM and CDR2 is ANQGSEA. The CDR3 covers 12 residues. Here the CDR3 reads CSAESSYNEQFF. CDR3 nucleotides: TGCAGCGCCGAGTCTTCCTACAATGAGCAGTTCTTC.